The 14 T cell receptor beta chains in this list originate from one sample, sequenced in a study of T cell responses to AZD1222 COVID-19 vaccine. The data were produced by immunoSEQ multiplex PCR, yet TCRdb's version contains in-frame clones alone and is incomplete. The profile covers under 150,000 clones, with about 90% appearing a single time and approximately 2% taken by the ten largest. The specimen was peripheral blood, collected 28 days after the second AZD1222 dose. These receptors were taken from an adult who received the AZD1222 COVID-19 vaccine.

The V and J genes are TRBV5-1 and TRBJ1-6; 7 positions match TRBD1. CDR1 and CDR2 from the germline V gene are SGHRS and YFSETQ. The junction had 1 base not matched to a gene; V was cut back by 0 bases and J by 7 bases. CDR3 length: 14 amino acids. As DNA, the CDR3 is TGCGCCAGCAGCTTGGCGGACAGGAATTCACCCCTCCACTTT. Translation gives CASSLADRNSPLHF. The full variable domain, in which reference TRBV5-1 and TRBJ1-6 provide the parts outside the CDR3, is KAGVTQTPRYLIKTRGQQVTLSCSPISGHRSVSWYQQTPGQGLQFLFEYFSETQRNKGNFPGRFSGRQFSNSRSEMNVSTLELGDSALYLCASSLADRNSPLHFGNGTRLTVT.

This clone was seen a single time. The chain uses TRBV15 and TRBJ2-1; 9 nucleotides align to TRBD2. The CDR3 totals 18 residues. The V gene's germline CDR1 is LNHNV and CDR2 YYDKDF (reference sequence). The trim removed 0 bases at V and 7 bases at J, leaving 13 bases unmatched. CDR3 DNA: TGTGCCACCAGCAGAGACACTTTCTCGGGACTAGCAAGTAATGAGCAGTTCTTC. Translation: CATSRDTFSGLASNEQFF.

The chain uses TRBV28 and TRBJ2-5, with D possibly matching TRBD1 (6 bases). V lost 3 bases, J lost 2 bases, and 13 bases lay in between. The CDR3 is 15 amino acids. Per the germline V gene, CDR1 is MDHEN and CDR2 is SYDVKM. The CDR3: CASSLQGGGQETQYF. The CDR3 region has the DNA TGTGCCAGCAGTTTGCAAGGGGGTGGACAAGAGACCCAGTACTTC.

The rearrangement uses TRBV18 and TRBJ2-3; maybe TRBD2 (5 bases). The germline V and J ends were trimmed by 0 bases and 2 bases, with 12 bases remaining between them. Germline values: CDR1 KGHSH, CDR2 LQKENI. The CDR3 is made up of 16 amino acids. The CDR3: CASSPPTSRNTDTQYF. CDR3 nucleotide sequence: TGTGCCAGCTCACCACCCACTAGTCGGAACACAGATACGCAGTATTTT. Based on the CDR3 plus reference TRBV18 and TRBJ2-3, the full variable domain is NAGVMQNPRHLVRRRGQEARLRCSPMKGHSHVYWYRQLPEEGLKFMVYLQKENIIDESGMPKERFSAEFPKEGPSILRIQQVVRGDSAAYFCASSPPTSRNTDTQYFGPGTRLTVL.

The chain is built from TRBV2 and TRBJ1-5; 7 bases are shared with TRBD1. This CDR3 is 15 amino acids long. Unmatched junction bases numbered 12, after V lost 6 bases and J lost 7 bases. Germline assignment: CDR1 SNHLY and CDR2 FYNNEI. CDR3: CASRKTDRSGQPQHF. In nucleotides, the CDR3 is TGTGCCAGCAGAAAAACGGACAGGTCGGGACAGCCCCAGCATTTT.

This clone was counted only a few times. The rearrangement links TRBV4-3 to TRBJ1-2; weak D call: TRBD1 (5 bases). The germline V and J ends were trimmed by 4 bases and 1 base, with 16 bases remaining between them. CDR1 and CDR2 (germline): LGHNA, YSLEER. The CDR3 is made up of 16 amino acids. The CDR3 DNA is TGCGCCAGCAGCCCCGCCTCACAGGAACTTAACTATGGCTACACCTTC. Residues: CASSPASQELNYGYTF.

The V call is TRBV7-8, the J call TRBJ1-1; possibly TRBD1 for D (6 bases). V lost 4 bases and J lost 8, with 17 bases in between. This CDR3 contains 14 residues. The germline V gene has CDR1 SGHVS and CDR2 FQNEAQ. Here the CDR3 DNA reads TGTGCCAGCAGCTCCTCTACTACTAGGGGGGAAGCTTTCTTT. It yields the protein CASSSSTTRGEAFF.

V gene TRBV5-1 combines with J gene TRBJ1-1; a weak D match, TRBD1 (6 bases). CDR3 size: 14 residues. Trimming removed 4 bases at V and 4 bases at J, with 14 bases between. CDR1 SGHRS and CDR2 YFSETQ come from the germline V gene. For the CDR3, the DNA is TGCGCCAGCAGCCCTGGGGGCAGCCTCACTGAAGCTTTCTTT. Protein sequence: CASSPGGSLTEAFF.

The gene calls are TRBV14 and TRBJ1-2, with 7 nucleotides matching TRBD1. The germline V gene has CDR1 SGHDN and CDR2 FVKESK. The CDR3 extends over 15 amino acids. Trimming at V came to 1 base and at J to 4 bases, leaving 6 bases not matched to a gene. The CDR3 DNA sequence: TGTGCCAGCAGCCAAGGTCCGTGGGACAGCTATGGCTACACCTTC. As protein: CASSQGPWDSYGYTF.

This rearrangement joins TRBV18 to TRBJ2-3; D may correspond to TRBD1 or TRBD2 (5 bases each). The CDR3 runs 16 residues. V lost 2 bases and J lost 2, with 14 bases in between. Germline CDR1 is KGHSH and CDR2 is LQKENI. CDR3 coding DNA: TGTGCCAGCTCACCAAATATGGGGACGCCCACAGATACGCAGTATTTT. Protein product: CASSPNMGTPTDTQYF.

The chain recombines TRBV6-1 with TRBJ1-3; a possible D gene is TRBD1 (5 bases). Deletions cut 4 bases from V and 0 bases from J, with 16 bases between. The CDR3 covers 17 residues. The germline V gene has CDR1 MNHNS and CDR2 SASEGT. CDR3: CASSGWTLPLSGNTIYF. The CDR3 nucleotides are TGTGCCAGCAGTGGGTGGACATTACCCCTCTCTGGAAACACCATATATTTT.

The rearrangement joins TRBV7-2 to TRBJ1-3; D gene unclear. This CDR3 spans 15 amino acids. Germline assignment: CDR1 SGHTA and CDR2 FQGNSA. V lost 3 bases and J lost 3, with 12 bases in between. The CDR3 sequence is CASSFTEVIGNTIYF. The CDR3, as DNA: TGTGCCAGCAGCTTCACAGAGGTAATTGGAAACACCATATATTTT.

The chain uses TRBV11-2 and TRBJ2-7; D is uncertain. The V gene's germline CDR1 is SGHAT and CDR2 FQNNGV. The CDR3 covers 18 residues. Trimming removed 5 bases at V and 2 bases at J, with 25 bases between. The CDR3 protein is CASSPVFGRPTGTYEQYF. CDR3 DNA: TGTGCCAGCAGCCCCGTTTTCGGTCGCCCTACTGGTACCTACGAGCAGTACTTC.

V usage is TRBV7-9 and J usage is TRBJ1-1; D gene ambiguous. The CDR3 has 16 amino acids. Trimming left V 1 base short and J 1 base short, with 13 bases between. In germline, CDR1 is SEHNR, CDR2 FQNEAQ (reference sequence). In DNA, the CDR3 is TGTGCCAGCAGCTTAGGGTGGGATTCCCGGAACACTGAAGCTTTCTTT. Translating it yields CASSLGWDSRNTEAFF.